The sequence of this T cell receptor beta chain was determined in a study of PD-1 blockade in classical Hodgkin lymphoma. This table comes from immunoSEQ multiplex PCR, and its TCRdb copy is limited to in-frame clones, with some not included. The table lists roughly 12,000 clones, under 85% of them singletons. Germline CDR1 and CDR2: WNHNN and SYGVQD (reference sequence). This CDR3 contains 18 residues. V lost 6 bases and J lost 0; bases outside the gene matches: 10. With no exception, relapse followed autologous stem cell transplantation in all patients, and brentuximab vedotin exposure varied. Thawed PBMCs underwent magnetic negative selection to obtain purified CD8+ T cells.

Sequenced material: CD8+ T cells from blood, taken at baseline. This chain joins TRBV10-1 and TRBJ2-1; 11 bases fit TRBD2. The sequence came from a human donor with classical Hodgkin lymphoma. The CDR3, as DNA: TGCGCCAGCAGGTGGCTAGCGGGGGGCCAGTCCTCCTACAATGAGCAGTTCTTC. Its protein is CASRWLAGGQSSYNEQFF.